This note documents a single TCR beta chain sequence. Its antigen has not been determined. Qualities for individual bases were not recorded, and no much larger clone is one base off. What the time point label conveys for this sample: baseline before first vaccination. The vaccinee samples were drawn from two UK trials, COV001 and COV002, one of which was a single-blind randomized controlled phase 2/3 trial testing AZD1222 (ChAdOx1 nCoV-19) in healthy adults. For TCRbeta chain sequencing, PBMC samples from trial participants were taken at day 0 and at day 28 after the second dose. The CDR3 regions of human TCRbeta chains were analyzed by immunosequencing. The published analysis was carried out like this. TCRs in the repertoires were compared against a reference library of SARS-CoV-2-specific TCRs that had been generated with the MIRA antigen-specificity platform. Breadth was defined as the fraction of unique TCRs that were SARS-CoV-2-associated. Depth was defined as the fraction of total T cells that were SARS-CoV-2-associated. Using the MIRA data, each spike-specific TCR was assigned both to the spike region to which the TCR was reactive and to a CD4 or CD8 class. Log10-transformed breadth and depth values were compared by one-way ANOVA with Sidak's multiple comparisons tests. TCRdb provides this immuneACCESS table in a form limited to in-frame rearrangements. Some clones are lacking; in checked studies, under half of them reflect an unresolved V gene, and why the rest are absent is not known. V and J calls and clone size are copied from that table; D and trimming were computed from the DNA. The sample yields 200,000 or so clones; 88% were counted once. The ten largest clones represent roughly 7.7% of the sample.

This record comes from a study of T cell responses to AZD1222 COVID-19 vaccine (dated by TCRdb to 2020 to 2023). As for the study more broadly: AZD1222 recipients with second doses at about 4 weeks or about 12 weeks were pooled, because spike-specific TCR depth and breadth did not differ between schedules. Enrollment into the trials was organized by age into subgroups of 18-55, 56-69 and 70-plus years, and those subgroups contained 148, 28 and 57 TCR-sequenced participants, respectively. A total of over 230 trial participants underwent TCR sequencing, of whom 200 to 220 had received two doses of AZD1222 and approximately 26 had received two doses of the MenACWY control vaccine. Points the paper makes about the study in general: Participants were mostly white British, with more females than males. The authors suggested clonal diversity may have been underestimated. Conclusions about previously exposed vaccinees are limited because only five to seven AZD1222 recipients were SARS-CoV-2 seropositive at baseline. Epitopes outside the regions mutated in the B.1.351 and B.1.1.7 variants were reportedly recognized by nearly half of the unique spike-specific TCRs. A significant rise in spike-specific TCR breadth and depth was observed after two AZD1222 doses relative to day 0 and relative to MenACWY recipients. The whole spike protein was spanned by vaccine-associated CD4 TCRs, and dominant responses were seen in regions 160-218 and 743-854. No day 14 peak-response samples were available, so repertoires were characterized only after the peak T cell response. The 56-69-year group was small, and its depth increase did not reach significance, likely because of low power.

Sequences SNHLY (CDR1) and FYNNEI (CDR2) are obtained from the germline V gene. The V end loses 0 bases and the J end loses 5 bases, and a stretch of 8 bases separates them. The cysteine opens and the phenylalanine closes a CDR3 of 13 amino acids. The entry retains the CDR3 DNA only, 39 bases that are in frame from base 1. Recombination linked TRBV2 to TRBJ2-7, with the D gene not confidently named. This TCR derives from an adult in good health. The sample here was peripheral blood, taken on day 0 of AZD1222 vaccination. The nucleotide sequence reads as follows: TGTGCCAGCAGTGAAGCGGCCTGGGACGAGCAGTACTTC. It encodes CASSEAAWDEQYF. With the portions outside the CDR3 filled from the reference TRBV2 and TRBJ2-7 genes, the complete variable region becomes EPEVTQTPSHQVTQMGQEVILRCVPISNHLYFYWYRQILGQKVEFLVSFYNNEISEKSEIFDDQFSVERPDGSNFTLKIRSTKLEDSAMYFCASSEAAWDEQYFGPGTRLTVT.